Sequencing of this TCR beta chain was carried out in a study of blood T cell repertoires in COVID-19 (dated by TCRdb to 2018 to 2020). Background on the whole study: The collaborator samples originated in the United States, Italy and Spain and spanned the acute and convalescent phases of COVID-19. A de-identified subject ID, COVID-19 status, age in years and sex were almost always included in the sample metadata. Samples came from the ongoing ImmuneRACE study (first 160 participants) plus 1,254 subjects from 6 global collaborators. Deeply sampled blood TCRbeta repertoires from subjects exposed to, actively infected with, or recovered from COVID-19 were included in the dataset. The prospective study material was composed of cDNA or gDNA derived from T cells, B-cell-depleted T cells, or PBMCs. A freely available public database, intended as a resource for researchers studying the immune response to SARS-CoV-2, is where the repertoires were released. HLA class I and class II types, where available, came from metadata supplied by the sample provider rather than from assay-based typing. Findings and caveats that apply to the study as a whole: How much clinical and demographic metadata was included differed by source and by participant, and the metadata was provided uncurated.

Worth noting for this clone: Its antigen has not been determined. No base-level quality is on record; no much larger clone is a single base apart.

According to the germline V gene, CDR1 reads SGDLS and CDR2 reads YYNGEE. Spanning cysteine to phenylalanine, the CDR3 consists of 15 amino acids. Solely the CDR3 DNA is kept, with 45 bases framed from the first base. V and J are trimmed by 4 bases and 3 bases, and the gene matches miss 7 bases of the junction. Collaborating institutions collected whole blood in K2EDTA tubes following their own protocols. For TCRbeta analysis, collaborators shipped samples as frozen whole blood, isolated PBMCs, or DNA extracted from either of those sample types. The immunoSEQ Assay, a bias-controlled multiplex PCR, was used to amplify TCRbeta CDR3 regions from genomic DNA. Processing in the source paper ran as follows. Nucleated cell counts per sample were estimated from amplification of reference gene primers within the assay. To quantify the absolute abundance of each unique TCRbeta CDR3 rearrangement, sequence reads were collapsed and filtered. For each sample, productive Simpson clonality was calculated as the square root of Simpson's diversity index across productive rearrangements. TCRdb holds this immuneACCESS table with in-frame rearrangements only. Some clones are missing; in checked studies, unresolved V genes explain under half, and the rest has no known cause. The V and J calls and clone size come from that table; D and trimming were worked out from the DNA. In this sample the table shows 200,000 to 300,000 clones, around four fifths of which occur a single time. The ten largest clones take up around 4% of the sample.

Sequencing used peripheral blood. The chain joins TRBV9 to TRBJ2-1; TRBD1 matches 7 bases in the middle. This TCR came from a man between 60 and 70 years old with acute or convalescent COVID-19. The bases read TGTGCCAGCAGCCCCAGACAGGGCGGCTACAATGAGCAGTTCTTC. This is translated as CASSPRQGGYNEQFF.